In its sample, the clone carrying this T cell receptor beta chain was seen a few times. Its antigen is currently unknown. Between the trimmed V and J ends, which lost 8 bases and 0 bases, there was a span of 6 bases. CDR1 and CDR2 from the germline V gene are SGHVS and FQNEAQ. The CDR3 is 12 residues long. The entry originates in a study of T cells after yellow fever vaccination. Regarding the study as a whole: Clones from primary vaccination mostly reappeared after the booster (around 96% CD4, 88% CD8). The CD4 and CD8 compartments had a small share of their clonotypes in common.

One entry per CDR3 protein, called by TCRdb with MiXCR from the 5' RACE reads. The profile covers about 500,000 distinct CDR3 sequences, with about 15% appearing a single time and 17% taken by the ten largest. This chain connects TRBV7-8 to TRBJ2-3; D unresolved. The material was PBMCs, obtained less than 6 days after the first yellow fever vaccination. The receptor's source is a man aged 18 to 29 who received the YFV17D yellow fever vaccine. CDR3 loop: CASAPSTDTQYF. The CDR3 nucleotides read TGTGCCAGCGCCCCGAGCACAGATACGCAGTATTTT.